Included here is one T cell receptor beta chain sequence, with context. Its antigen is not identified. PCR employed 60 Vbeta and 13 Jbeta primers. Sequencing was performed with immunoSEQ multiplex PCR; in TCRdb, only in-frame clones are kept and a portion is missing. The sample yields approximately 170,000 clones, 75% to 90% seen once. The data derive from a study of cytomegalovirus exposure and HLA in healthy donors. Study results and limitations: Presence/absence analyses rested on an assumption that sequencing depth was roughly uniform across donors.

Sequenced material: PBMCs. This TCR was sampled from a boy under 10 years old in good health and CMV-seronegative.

The CDR3 region has the DNA TGCGCCAGCAGCCGAGAGGGACTAGCGGGGGGGCCGGGTGGGAGCAATGAGCAGTTCTTC. This gives the protein CASSREGLAGGPGGSNEQFF. The chain joins TRBV5-1 to TRBJ2-1; 16 bases match TRBD2. Germline-derived CDR1 and CDR2 are SGHRS and YFSETQ. Germline trimming cut 4 bases from V and 6 bases from J; bases unmatched to any gene: 16. The CDR3 loop spans 20 amino acids.